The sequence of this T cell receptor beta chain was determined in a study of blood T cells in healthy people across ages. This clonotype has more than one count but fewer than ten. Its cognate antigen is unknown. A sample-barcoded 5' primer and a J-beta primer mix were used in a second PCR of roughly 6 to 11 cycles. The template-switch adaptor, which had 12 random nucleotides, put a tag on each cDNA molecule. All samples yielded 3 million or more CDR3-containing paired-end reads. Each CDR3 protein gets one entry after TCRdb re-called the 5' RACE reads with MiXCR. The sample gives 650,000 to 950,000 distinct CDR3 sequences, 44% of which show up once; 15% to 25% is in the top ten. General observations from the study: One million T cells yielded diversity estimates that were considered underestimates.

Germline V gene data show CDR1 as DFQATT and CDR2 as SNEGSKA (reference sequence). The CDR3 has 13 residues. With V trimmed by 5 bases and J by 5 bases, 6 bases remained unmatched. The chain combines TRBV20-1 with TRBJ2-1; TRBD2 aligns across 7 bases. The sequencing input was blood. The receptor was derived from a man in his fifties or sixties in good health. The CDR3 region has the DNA TGCAGTGCTGTAGCGGGCAACGACAATGAGCAGTTCTTC. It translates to CSAVAGNDNEQFF.